The rows below give T cell receptor beta chains drawn from one sample of a study of spatial heterogeneity in lung cancer. TCRdb independently ran MiXCR on the 5' RACE reads; one entry per CDR3 protein. This sample has about 10,000 distinct CDR3 sequences, with about a fifth found just once. The sample was PBMCs, taken at follow-up. The receptor set was obtained from a male donor with early-stage non-small cell lung cancer. Each CDR3 is given with its conserved first and last residue. The D gene is left open where the match is weak. Part of the rows lack a size; the others show once, few, many or a class for expanded clones.

TRBV20-1	many	TRBJ2-3	.	13	CSARDWGHDTQYF	TGCAGTGCTAGAGATTGGGGTCATGATACGCAGTATTTT
TRBV7-2	few	TRBJ2-5	.	13	CASSLEKRGAQYF	TGTGCCAGCAGCTTAGAAAAGAGGGGGGCCCAGTACTTC
TRBV10-1	many	TRBJ2-1	.	15	CASRKGGLTYNEQFF	TGCGCCAGCAGGAAGGGGGGCCTGACCTACAATGAGCAGTTCTTC
TRBV4-1	many	TRBJ1-1	.	17	CASSQGEGSAMNTEAFF	TGCGCCAGCAGCCAGGGGGAGGGCTCGGCCATGAACACTGAAGCTTTCTTT
TRBV7-9	.	TRBJ2-3	.	14	CASSWRVGTDTQYF	TGTGCCAGCAGCTGGAGGGTGGGCACAGATACGCAGTATTTT
TRBV4-3	once	TRBJ1-5	.	16	CASSQEFGVFGQPQHF	TGCGCCAGCAGCCAAGAATTTGGCGTGTTTGGGCAGCCCCAGCATTTT
TRBV20-1	.	TRBJ2-7	.	14	CSAWGHQGAYEQYF	TGCAGTGCTTGGGGGCACCAAGGGGCCTACGAGCAGTACTTC
TRBV18	few	TRBJ1-1	.	14	CASSRGAANTEAFF	TGTGCCAGCTCACGTGGGGCGGCGAACACTGAAGCTTTCTTT
TRBV6-6	.	TRBJ1-2	.	13	CASSYSTAGGYTF	TGTGCCAGCAGTTACTCGACCGCAGGTGGCTACACCTTC
TRBV4-1	medium-sized	TRBJ1-3	.	17	CASSQGAFGTAGNTIYF	TGCGCCAGCAGCCAAGGGGCATTCGGGACGGCGGGAAACACCATATATTTT
TRBV4-3	many	TRBJ2-7	.	12	CASSYSRNEQYF	TGCGCCAGCAGCTACTCCCGGAACGAGCAGTACTTC
TRBV5-1	many	TRBJ1-4	.	13	CASSLGENEKLFF	TGCGCCAGCAGCTTAGGAGAAAATGAAAAACTGTTTTTT
TRBV24-1	.	TRBJ1-1	.	13	CATSEASRTESFF	TGTGCCACCAGTGAAGCCAGCCGGACGGAGTCTTTCTTT
TRBV29-1	.	TRBJ2-7	.	14	CSVEGLGPSYEQYF	TGCAGCGTTGAAGGGTTGGGGCCCTCCTACGAGCAGTACTTC
TRBV10-3	.	TRBJ2-1	TRBD2	14	CAIRTASGSNEQFF	TGTGCCATCAGGACGGCTAGCGGGAGCAATGAGCAGTTCTTC
TRBV10-3	.	TRBJ1-2	TRBD1	13	CAIGSRDRDGYTF	TGTGCCATCGGAAGCCGGGACAGAGATGGCTACACCTTC
TRBV6-5	few	TRBJ2-3	.	11	CASRDPNTQYF	TGTGCCAGCAGGGACCCGAATACGCAGTATTTT
TRBV7-2	.	TRBJ2-3	TRBD2	15	CASSFRGGAGDTQYF	TGTGCCAGCAGCTTCCGCGGGGGGGCAGGAGATACGCAGTATTTT
TRBV28	medium-sized	TRBJ1-1	.	15	CASSLRSTGRTEAFF	TGTGCCAGCAGTCTTCGTTCTACAGGTCGGACTGAAGCTTTCTTT
TRBV5-1	.	TRBJ1-5	TRBD1	15	CASSLGQGAGQPQHF	TGCGCCAGCAGCTTGGGACAGGGGGCAGGTCAGCCCCAGCATTTT
TRBV20-1	few	TRBJ1-4	.	17	CSARDQRGRITNEKLFF	TGCAGTGCTAGAGATCAGAGAGGGCGAATAACTAATGAAAAACTGTTTTTT
TRBV20-1	once	TRBJ2-7	.	12	CSATRDGHEQYF	TGCAGTGCTACCCGGGACGGCCACGAGCAGTACTTC
TRBV5-1	once	TRBJ1-5	.	15	CASSLVGGSNQPQHF	TGCGCCAGCAGCTTGGTTGGGGGAAGCAATCAGCCCCAGCATTTT
TRBV12-3/TRBV12-4	medium-sized	TRBJ2-2	.	15	CASSFFLVLPGELFF	TGTGCCAGCAGTTTTTTCCTAGTACTCCCCGGGGAGCTGTTTTTT
TRBV18	medium-sized	TRBJ1-5	TRBD1	16	CASSPLGQGVGQPQHF	TGTGCCAGCTCACCCTTGGGGCAGGGGGTAGGACAGCCCCAGCATTTT
TRBV7-2	few	TRBJ2-7	TRBD1	15	CASSFRGTGDGEQYF	TGTGCCAGCAGCTTTCGAGGGACAGGGGACGGCGAGCAGTACTTC
TRBV5-4	few	TRBJ2-3	.	14	CASSPTPSTDTQYF	TGTGCCAGCAGCCCAACTCCTAGCACAGATACGCAGTATTTT
TRBV7-6	many	TRBJ2-7	TRBD2	16	CASSRGGKLSSYEQYF	TGTGCCAGCAGCCGGGGGGGGAAGTTGAGCTCCTACGAGCAGTACTTC
TRBV10-3	medium-sized	TRBJ1-6	.	11	CAISEGAPLHF	TGTGCCATCAGTGAGGGTGCACCCCTCCACTTT